The T cell receptor beta chain described here comes from a study of human T cells and chemical hapten exposure. Study in general: Patients additionally received therapeutic doses of diphenylcyclopropenone on the scalp once a week, and this continued throughout the approximately 24-week study.

Time point given: pre-sensitization, week 0. As to treatment: therapeutic diphenylcyclopropenone sensitization with weekly scalp DPC. Unfractionated whole blood was the source from which total RNA was extracted. A single record per CDR3 protein comes from TCRdb applying MiXCR to the RACE reads. Altogether more than 80,000 distinct CDR3 sequences are present, more than 10% being singletons, with the ten largest covering about 1.6%. CDR3 size: 14 residues. The ends were cut back, 6 bases at V and 5 bases at J, with 15 bases in the middle. CDR1 is MDHEN, CDR2 SYDVKM, per germline. The material sequenced was whole blood, taken in connection with sensitization to the hapten diphenylcyclopropenone (DPC). The genes are TRBV28 and TRBJ2-3; D may match TRBD1 or TRBD2 (5 bases each). The clonotype was recovered from a woman aged 45-65 years with alopecia areata. Some clones in this sample may be carry-over from other donors' samples. This chain's CDR3 is CASRGPSRGDTQYF. In nucleotides, the CDR3 is TGTGCCAGCAGGGGGCCCTCCCGGGGAGATACGCAGTATTTT.